This TCR beta chain was sequenced in a study of T cells in Graves' hyperthyroidism and ophthalmopathy. RNA transcripts served as the template for amplifying TCR beta CDR3 regions. HTBI primers were used for first-round RT-PCR of the TCR CDR3. TCRdb used MiXCR to reprocess the multiplex PCR reads, holding one entry per CDR3 protein. The sample records fewer than 900,000 distinct CDR3 sequences, roughly a sixth being singletons. This clonotype was detected a few times. CDR1 is MGHDK and CDR2 is SYGVNS in the germline V gene. The CDR3 totals 18 residues. Losses at the gene ends were 4 bases for V and 0 bases for J; bases not matched to a gene: 8.

The sample consisted of blood. The chain uses TRBV25-1 and TRBJ2-5, with 13 nucleotides matching TRBD2. The receptor was derived from a woman in her fifties or sixties with Graves' hyperthyroidism that later progressed to Graves' ophthalmopathy. CDR3 in amino acids: CASSARTSGGLYQETQYF. The CDR3 DNA reads TGTGCCAGCAGTGCCAGGACTAGCGGGGGATTGTACCAAGAGACCCAGTACTTC.